This T cell receptor (beta chain) emerged from a study of blood T cell repertoires in COVID-19. On the study more broadly: COVID-19 samples, acute and convalescent, were from the United States, Italy and Spain.

The cohort comprised adults aged about 18 to 89 years residing in under 25 US areas. Clones were read by immunoSEQ multiplex PCR, and TCRdb kept only the in-frame ones, dropping some. The sample holds over 350,000 clones, 85% to 90% seen once. The receptor was derived from a woman between 45 and 65 years old who had recovered from COVID-19. The specimen sequenced was PBMCs or T cells enriched from blood (not recorded which).

The CDR3 sequence is CAISEPATAGGIVGYTF. The CDR3, as DNA: TGTGCCATCAGTGAGCCGGCGACCGCGGGAGGCATCGTTGGCTACACCTTC. This sequence joins TRBV10-3 and TRBJ1-2; D unresolved. The CDR3 runs 17 residues. Germline CDR1 is ENHRY and CDR2 is SYGVKD. V lost 2 bases, J lost 7 bases, and 23 bases lay in between.